This record concerns one T cell receptor (beta chain) sequence. The data are from a study of shared clonotypes between healthy human individuals. Study summary: Each donor had three CD4 naive, three CD4 memory, two CD8 naive and one CD8 memory plate.

Donors included only healthy HIV-negative adults lacking recent acute infections or vaccinations. Profiled with immunoSEQ multiplex PCR; TCRdb holds only in-frame clones, not every one. The profile covers some 1,600,000 clones, with 98% appearing a single time and 0.4% to 0.45% taken by the ten largest. The sequence was obtained from a man aged 25 to 40 in good health. The specimen sequenced was naive CD4+ T cells sorted from blood. The subset here: CD45RA+ positively selected.

The CDR3 DNA is TGTGCCACCAGCAGAGATTACGGACTAGCGGGAGGCCCCCCCTACAATGAGCAGTTCTTC. It translates to CATSRDYGLAGGPPYNEQFF. This sequence joins TRBV15 and TRBJ2-1; 14 bases fit TRBD2. CDR3 length equals 20 residues. The junction had 9 bases not matched to a gene; V was cut back by 0 bases and J by 2 bases. The germline gives CDR1 LNHNV, CDR2 YYDKDF (reference sequence).